Below, one TCR beta chain is given with its context. Its specific antigen is unknown. No much larger clone exists at a distance of one base, and base qualities are not known. These data belong to a study of CD8 T cells in Susac syndrome (dated by TCRdb to the late 2010s). For context, the study as a whole: Repertoire sequencing was used to test whether CD8+ T cell activation and differentiation in Susac syndrome was antigen driven.

Study-level results and caveats: The number of individuals in the TCR sequencing and HLA analysis was recognized as being relatively small.

Peripheral blood CD8+ and CD4+ T cells from healthy donors, Susac syndrome patients and multiple sclerosis patients were profiled using high-throughput TCR beta sequencing. Healthy donors were age- and sex-matched controls. Bulk CD8+ and CD4+ T cells were purified magnetically by negative isolation, whereas CD8+ TEMRA cells were enriched by FACS. Blood was drawn into EDTA tubes, processed within 24 hours, and PBMCs were isolated by density gradient centrifugation. PBMCs destined for TCR sequencing were cryopreserved in liquid nitrogen and later thawed in a 37 °C water bath. A purity of at least 90% was achieved for sorted or isolated CD4+, CD8+ and CD8+ TEMRA cells. RNA was extracted with the RNeasy kit and about 0.5 to 1 ug was reverse transcribed using random hexamers. TCR beta CDR3 regions were amplified with the immunoSEQ multiplex PCR assay covering 54 Vbeta and 13 Jbeta segments. Bias from PCR amplification was corrected by using a synthetic template baseline for primer optimization and for computational correction. The original methods were these. Reads were annotated to V, D and J genes according to IMGT and were analyzed with immunoSEQ Analyzer, with only productive sequences retained. To calculate clonality, Shannon entropy was normalized by log2 of the number of productive unique sequences and then subtracted from one. For each patient and control, public and private clones were evaluated among the 100 most prevalent clones. Clones were defined as Susac-specific when absent from the healthy and MS cohorts, from over a thousand published viral clones and from other ImmuneACCESS disease sequences. Through fastp at Q25 and MiXCR, TCRdb rebuilt clones from the public reads, retaining in-frame beta chains. Every entry covers one CDR3 protein and lists the most common genes and DNA from its rows. The authors' filters were not applied to this entry. For this sample there are under 200,000 distinct CDR3 sequences; approximately 90% appear just once. The ten largest clones capture about 0.073% of the sample.

The sequence was obtained from a human donor in good health. Sample: CD4+ T cells from PBMCs.

The bases read TGCAGCGTTACTCTAGAAGGGGAGACCCAGTACTTC. This translates into CSVTLEGETQYF. This sequence uses TRBV29-1 and TRBJ2-5; there is no confident call for the D gene. Sequences SQVTM (CDR1) and ANQGSEA (CDR2) are obtained from the germline V gene. Inclusive of the bounding cysteine and phenylalanine, the CDR3 is 12 residues long. Left in the record is the CDR3 DNA by itself, 36 bases read in frame from the first base. V is shortened by 5 bases, J by 5 bases, and the region joining them spans 12 bases.